This entry lists 23 T cell receptor beta chains sequenced from one sample in a study of blood T cell repertoires in COVID-19. Repertoires were generated with immunoSEQ multiplex PCR, while TCRdb's copy carries only in-frame clones and drops some. The profile shows roughly 220,000 clones, almost 90% of them singletons. Sequenced sample: PBMCs or T cells enriched from blood (not recorded which). The receptors come from a woman in her 50s with acute COVID-19.

The chain has TRBV5-1 and TRBJ2-1; tentative D call: TRBD2 (6 bases). The CDR3 totals 17 residues. Germline-derived CDR1 and CDR2 are SGHRS and YFSETQ. V dropped 0 bases and J dropped 4 bases, with 17 bases sitting between them. CDR3 DNA sequence: TGCGCCAGCAGCTTGGGGTGGGGGACTGGGGGTTACAATGAGCAGTTCTTC. Translating it yields CASSLGWGTGGYNEQFF.

The chain couples TRBV28 to TRBJ2-3, with a weak D call TRBD2 (7 bases). CDR3 size: 14 residues. Trimming cost V 7 bases and J 4 bases, with 15 bases left between them. Per the germline V gene, CDR1 is MDHEN and CDR2 is SYDVKM. CDR3 DNA sequence: TGTGCCAGCACGGCGGTAGGGGGGGCAGATACGCAGTATTTT. This translates into CASTAVGGADTQYF.

V is TRBV28 and J is TRBJ1-6; no definite D call. V was shortened by 5 bases and J by 5 bases, with 7 bases between the two germline ends. CDR3 length: 13 residues. Germline CDR1 is MDHEN and CDR2 is SYDVKM. DNA for the CDR3: TGTGCCAGCAGTCCTTCCCATAATTCACCCCTCCACTTT. Its protein product is CASSPSHNSPLHF.

The chain uses TRBV28 and TRBJ2-7; 10 nucleotides align to TRBD1. The CDR3 sequence is 15 residues long. V lost 6 bases, J lost 6 bases, and 11 bases stayed unmatched. The germline V gene encodes CDR1 MDHEN and CDR2 SYDVKM. CDR3 region: CASRGTGTGASEQYF. CDR3 nucleotide sequence: TGTGCCAGCAGGGGGACCGGGACAGGGGCATCCGAGCAGTACTTC. Together with reference TRBV28 and TRBJ2-7, the CDR3 gives the full variable domain: DVKVTQSSRYLVKRTGEKVFLECVQDMDHENMFWYRQDPGLGLRLIYFSYDVKMKEKGDIPEGYSVSREKKERFSLILESASTNQTSMYLCASRGTGTGASEQYFGPGTRLTVT.

The chain is built from TRBV19 and TRBJ2-1, with 12 positions matching TRBD2. The V gene's germline CDR1 is LNHDA and CDR2 SQIVND (reference sequence). V shed 4 bases, J shed 6 bases, and the junction held 7 bases outside the gene matches. The CDR3 has 16 residues. The CDR3 protein is CASSRLAGDRGNEQFF. Written as DNA, the CDR3 is TGTGCCAGTAGTAGACTAGCGGGAGATCGGGGCAATGAGCAGTTCTTC. The whole variable domain, remainder taken from reference TRBV19 and TRBJ2-1, is DGGITQSPKYLFRKEGQNVTLSCEQNLNHDAMYWYRQDPGQGLRLIYYSQIVNDFQKGDIAEGYSVSREKKESFPLTVTSAQKNPTAFYLCASSRLAGDRGNEQFFGPGTRLTVL.

V usage is TRBV6-5 and J usage is TRBJ1-1; TRBD1 matches 10 bases. This CDR3 is built from 13 residues. With 7 bases clipped from V and 6 bases from J, the junction kept 5 bases outside the gene matches. The germline V gene encodes CDR1 MNHEY and CDR2 SVGAGI. CDR3 bases: TGTGCCAGCAAAAGACAGGGGGCGTCTGAAGCTTTCTTT. Translated, it gives CASKRQGASEAFF.

The V call is TRBV7-2, the J call TRBJ2-3; 8 bases agree with TRBD2. This CDR3 contains 15 residues. Germline V lookup: CDR1 SGHTA, CDR2 FQGNSA. With V trimmed by 1 base and J by 6 bases, 6 bases remained unmatched. This CDR3 is CASSLGPGGRDTQYF. DNA for the CDR3: TGTGCCAGCAGCTTAGGACCGGGAGGGCGGGATACGCAGTATTTT.

The chain couples TRBV2 to TRBJ2-1; no definite D call. Trimming pared 0 bases from V and 7 bases from J, leaving 7 bases between. The CDR3 sequence is 13 residues long. The germline CDR1 and CDR2 sequences are SNHLY and FYNNEI. CDR3 sequence reads: CASSEADGNEQFF. CDR3 nucleotide sequence: TGTGCCAGCAGTGAAGCCGACGGGAATGAGCAGTTCTTC.

This chain uses TRBV11-2 with TRBJ2-6, with 8 bases that match TRBD2. Germline values: CDR1 SGHAT, CDR2 FQNNGV. This CDR3 has 18 residues. After removal of 2 bases from V and 0 bases from J, the junction contained 6 bases not matched to a gene. CDR3 bases: TGTGCCAGCAGCTTACAGGGCGGGAGGCCCTCTGGGGCCAACGTCCTGACTTTC. Its protein product is CASSLQGGRPSGANVLTF.

J is TRBJ2-5 and V is TRBV19; D is perhaps TRBD2 (5 bases). The V end lost 7 bases, the J end lost 9 bases, and 12 bases lay between the germline ends. The CDR3 runs 11 residues. Germline V gene sequence: CDR1 LNHDA, CDR2 SQIVND (reference sequence). For the CDR3, the DNA is TGTGCCAGTAACGATCGAGGGCCCCAGTACTTC. Translating gives CASNDRGPQYF.

This chain joins TRBV3-1 (or the pseudogene TRBV3-2) and TRBJ2-7; 7 bases map to TRBD2. CDR1 LGHDT and CDR2 YNNKEL come from the germline V gene (reference sequence). The CDR3 spans 14 residues. V gave up 4 bases and J gave up 3 bases; unmatched junction bases: 6. CDR3 in amino acids: CASSLRDYNYEQYF. CDR3 nucleotide sequence: TGTGCCAGCAGCCTCCGGGACTACAACTACGAGCAGTACTTC.

The rearrangement joins TRBV24-1 to TRBJ2-5; 7 bases line up with TRBD1. J lost 5 bases, V lost 2 bases, and 16 bases had no gene match. In germline, CDR1 is KGHDR, CDR2 SFDVKD. There are 18 residues in the CDR3. The CDR3 sequence is CATSDSTTPTLTGETQYF. The CDR3 DNA reads as TGTGCCACCAGTGATTCCACGACCCCAACCTTGACAGGGGAGACCCAGTACTTC.

V and J are TRBV27 and TRBJ2-4, with D perhaps TRBD1 (6 bases). There are 13 residues in the CDR3. The V and J ends lost 0 bases and 7 bases respectively, with 7 bases between them. Per germline, CDR1 MNHEY and CDR2 SMNVEV (reference sequence). The CDR3 here is CASSLSGANIQYF. The CDR3 region has the DNA TGTGCCAGCAGTTTATCGGGGGCGAACATTCAGTACTTC.

The chain carries TRBV4-3 and TRBJ2-1; D remains ambiguous. Germline CDR1 LGHNA, CDR2 YSLEER. V gave up 4 bases and J gave up 10 bases, with 11 bases separating them. The CDR3 spans 12 residues. For the CDR3, the DNA is TGCGCCAGCAGCCTACTCGGGTCCGAGCAGTTCTTC. This sequence encodes CASSLLGSEQFF.

J is TRBJ1-5 and V is TRBV12-3 or TRBV12-4; D is unclear. Trimming took 4 bases from V and 4 from J, leaving 8 bases between them. The CDR3 loop spans 13 amino acids. DNA for the CDR3: TGTGCCAGCAGTTCCGTCCTTAATCAGCCCCAGCATTTT. Translated, it gives CASSSVLNQPQHF.

V is TRBV6-5 and J is TRBJ2-7, with D possibly matching TRBD2 (6 bases). The CDR3 contains 14 residues. Germline CDR1 reads MNHEY; CDR2 reads SVGAGI. V was trimmed by 2 bases and J by 6 bases, leaving 14 bases between them. CDR3 in DNA: TGTGCCAGCAGTTACCGGGGGACGGCTAGCGAGCAGTACTTC. This translates into CASSYRGTASEQYF.

The genes are TRBV28 and TRBJ1-5; D is unresolved. The CDR3 has 14 amino acids. Germline V gives CDR1 MDHEN, CDR2 SYDVKM. V lost 6 bases to trimming and J lost 5 bases, with 14 bases between them. The CDR3 region is CASSSPEVYQPQHF. CDR3 in DNA: TGTGCCAGCAGCTCCCCCGAGGTCTATCAGCCCCAGCATTTT.

V usage is TRBV27 and J usage is TRBJ2-7; the D gene is possibly TRBD1 (6 bases). The V end lost 5 bases, the J end lost 1 base, and 9 bases lay between the germline ends. In germline, CDR1 is MNHEY, CDR2 SMNVEV (reference sequence). The CDR3 contains 13 residues. CDR3 protein: CASSPGHSYEQYF. CDR3 in DNA: TGTGCCAGCAGTCCGGGACATTCCTACGAGCAGTACTTC.

V is TRBV7-2 and J is TRBJ2-5; TRBD2 agrees at 9 bases. CDR1 is SGHTA, CDR2 FQGNSA, per germline. The junction had 6 bases not matched to a gene; V was cut back by 5 bases and J by 5 bases. The CDR3 loop spans 14 amino acids. The CDR3 here is CASSVTSGSETQYF. The CDR3 coding sequence is TGTGCCAGCAGCGTGACTAGCGGATCGGAGACCCAGTACTTC.

The chain uses TRBV19 and TRBJ1-5, with 7 bases that match TRBD1. Germline trimming cut 7 bases from V and 7 bases from J; bases unmatched to any gene: 10. This CDR3 is 14 amino acids long. The germline CDR1 and CDR2 sequences are LNHDA and SQIVND (reference sequence). CDR3 nucleotide sequence: TGTGCCAGTACTATGACAGGGCGCGGCCAGCCCCAGCATTTT. Translated: CASTMTGRGQPQHF. The full variable domain, rest sourced from reference TRBV19 and TRBJ1-5, is DGGITQSPKYLFRKEGQNVTLSCEQNLNHDAMYWYRQDPGQGLRLIYYSQIVNDFQKGDIAEGYSVSREKKESFPLTVTSAQKNPTAFYLCASTMTGRGQPQHFGDGTRLSIL.

This chain connects TRBV12-3 or TRBV12-4 to TRBJ1-1; D is undetermined. V lost 5 bases, J lost 6 bases, and 7 bases lay in between. CDR3 size: 11 residues. The CDR3 DNA follows: TGTGCCAGCAGTCCAGGCGCTGAAGCTTTCTTT. It encodes CASSPGAEAFF.

This clone was detected only once. The chain uses TRBV5-1 and TRBJ1-5; the match to TRBD1 covers 7 bases. CDR1 is SGHRS and CDR2 is YFSETQ in the germline V gene. The CDR3 consists of 14 residues. Unmatched junction bases numbered 5, after V lost 2 bases and J lost 6 bases. The CDR3 protein is CASSFRQGGQPQHF. CDR3 DNA sequence: TGCGCCAGCAGCTTCCGACAGGGCGGTCAGCCCCAGCATTTT.

V usage is TRBV28 and J usage is TRBJ2-3; 8 nucleotides match TRBD2. Germline V CDR1 and CDR2: MDHEN, SYDVKM. There are 17 residues in the CDR3. V was clipped by 4 bases and J by 2 bases; unmatched bases: 11. Written as DNA, the CDR3 is TGTGCCAGCAGTTCTTTCCCGGGCGGGGGGCACACAGATACGCAGTATTTT. It specifies CASSSFPGGGHTDTQYF.